These T cell receptor beta chains were read from a single sample in a study of blood T cell repertoires in COVID-19. The repertoire was sequenced with immunoSEQ multiplex PCR; TCRdb's copy has only in-frame clones and lacks some. The table lists about 230,000 clones, 65% to 90% of them singletons. The sample comprised peripheral blood. These receptors came from a woman between 45 and 60 years old with acute or convalescent COVID-19. Both conserved end residues are part of each CDR3. The D gene is left open where the match is weak. For some rows the clone size is stated as once, few or many, or as a class when expanded; others skip it.

>NA|TRBJ2-3|TRBV15|NA
CATRRSASTDTQYF
TGTGCCACCAGGAGGTCGGCCAGCACAGATACGCAGTATTTT
>TRBD1|TRBJ1-2|TRBV7-9|few
CASRRGDSYGYTF
TGTGCCAGCCGCAGAGGGGACAGCTATGGCTACACCTTC
>NA|TRBJ1-4|TRBV28|once
CASSLTPQWTNEKLFF
TGTGCCAGCAGTTTAACGCCACAGTGGACTAATGAAAAACTGTTTTTT
>NA|TRBJ1-2|TRBV28|once
CASSATGHPYGYTF
TGTGCCAGCAGCGCTACGGGACACCCCTATGGCTACACCTTC
>TRBD2|TRBJ2-1|TRBV18|NA
CASSVTSGRKVEQFF
TGTGCCAGCTCAGTGACTAGCGGGAGAAAGGTTGAGCAGTTCTTC
>TRBD1|TRBJ1-2|TRBV5-1|NA
CASSPDRVTVGYTF
TGCGCCAGCAGCCCGGACAGGGTAACCGTTGGCTACACCTTC
>NA|TRBJ2-3|TRBV19|NA
CASSIGGTPTDTQYF
TGTGCCAGTAGTATCGGAGGGACCCCCACAGATACGCAGTATTTT
>NA|TRBJ1-1|TRBV6-1|NA
CASSELGRGAFF
TGTGCCAGCAGTGAACTCGGGAGGGGAGCTTTCTTT
>TRBD2|TRBJ2-7|TRBV3-1/TRBV3-2|once
CASSQGGGGFAYEQYF
TGTGCCAGCAGCCAAGGGGGCGGGGGGTTCGCCTACGAGCAGTACTTC
>NA|TRBJ1-1|TRBV21-1|NA
CASTDEDTEAFF
TGTGCCAGTACCGACGAGGACACTGAAGCTTTCTTT
>NA|TRBJ1-6|TRBV6-5|NA
CASRVQSFNSPLHF
TGTGCCAGCAGGGTACAGAGTTTTAATTCACCCCTCCACTTT
>NA|TRBJ1-5|TRBV7-2|NA
CASSLGVGGSDNQPQHF
TGTGCCAGCAGCTTAGGAGTTGGGGGGAGCGACAATCAGCCCCAGCATTTT
>NA|TRBJ1-5|TRBV30|NA
CAWVTAGSNQPQHF
TGTGCCTGGGTCACAGCGGGGAGCAATCAGCCCCAGCATTTT
>NA|TRBJ2-5|TRBV25-1|NA
CASSEFLAVQETQYF
TGTGCCAGCAGTGAATTTTTGGCGGTACAAGAGACCCAGTACTTC
>TRBD2|TRBJ2-5|TRBV3-1/TRBV3-2|NA
CASSRGLGETQYF
TGTGCCAGCAGCCGCGGACTAGGAGAGACCCAGTACTTC
>TRBD1|TRBJ2-6|TRBV19|NA
CASSPGQGNSPGANVLTF
TGTGCCAGTAGTCCCGGACAGGGGAACTCCCCTGGGGCCAACGTCCTGACTTTC
>NA|TRBJ2-3|TRBV4-1|NA
CASSQGFWQRPFLTSTDTQYF
TGCGCCAGCAGCCAAGGGTTCTGGCAGCGCCCGTTTCTGACTAGCACAGATACGCAGTATTTT
>NA|TRBJ2-6|TRBV9|NA
CASSGSQLRSGANVLTF
TGTGCCAGCAGCGGGTCACAGCTCCGATCTGGGGCCAACGTCCTGACTTTC
>TRBD1|TRBJ1-5|TRBV6-6|NA
CASRPGTASNQPQHF
TGTGCCAGCAGGCCCGGGACAGCGAGCAATCAGCCCCAGCATTTT
>TRBD1|TRBJ1-4|TRBV18|NA
CASSRRDRGATNEKLFF
TGTGCCAGCTCACGACGGGACAGGGGTGCAACTAATGAAAAACTGTTTTTT
>NA|TRBJ2-3|TRBV6-6|NA
CASRGYTDTQYF
TGTGCCAGCCGGGGGTACACAGATACGCAGTATTTT
>NA|TRBJ2-7|TRBV6-2/TRBV6-3|NA
CASSWAGPSYEQYF
TGTGCCAGCAGTTGGGCGGGACCATCCTACGAGCAGTACTTC
>NA|TRBJ1-4|TRBV3-1/TRBV3-2|NA
CASSQSRAANEKLFF
TGTGCCAGCAGCCAATCGAGGGCAGCTAATGAAAAACTGTTTTTT
>TRBD1|TRBJ2-2|TRBV19|NA
CASRTGNTGELFF
TGTGCCAGCCGGACAGGGAACACCGGGGAGCTGTTTTTT
>NA|TRBJ1-6|TRBV14|NA
CASSRGGTYNSPLHF
TGTGCCAGCAGTAGGGGGGGCACATATAATTCACCCCTCCACTTT
>NA|TRBJ1-3|TRBV29-1|NA
CSVARNSGNTIYF
TGCAGCGTTGCCAGGAACTCTGGAAACACCATATATTTT
>TRBD2|TRBJ2-2|TRBV13|NA
CASSKIAGGNTGELFF
TGTGCCAGCAGCAAGATAGCGGGGGGGAACACCGGGGAGCTGTTTTTT
>NA|TRBJ1-3|TRBV5-1|NA
CASRQNSGNTIYF
TGCGCCAGTAGACAGAACTCTGGAAACACCATATATTTT
>TRBD1|TRBJ2-7|TRBV7-3|NA
CASSQTGGEQYF
TGTGCCAGCAGTCAAACAGGGGGCGAGCAGTACTTC